These 25 T cell receptor beta chains came from one sample sequenced in a study of T cell responses to AZD1222 COVID-19 vaccine. Measured with immunoSEQ multiplex PCR; TCRdb has only the in-frame clones, and not every one. This repertoire shows approximately 150,000 clones, roughly 90% found once; its top ten account for under 2%. The source material was peripheral blood, sampled 28 days after the second AZD1222 dose. The receptors shown here come from an adult who received the AZD1222 COVID-19 vaccine.

The J gene is TRBJ1-5, the V gene TRBV10-3; D ambiguous. The V gene lost 10 bases and the J gene lost 3 bases, with 13 bases spanning the gap. CDR1 ENHRY and CDR2 SYGVKD come from the germline V gene. The CDR3 loop spans 13 amino acids. The chain's CDR3 is CATQDGLNQPQHF. DNA of the CDR3: TGTGCCACCCAGGACGGACTCAATCAGCCCCAGCATTTT.

The genes are TRBV30 and TRBJ1-4; no firm D call. CDR1 is GTSNPN, CDR2 SVGIG, per germline (reference sequence). The CDR3 sequence is 13 residues long. V was shortened by 5 bases and J by 5 bases, with 12 bases between the two germline ends. The CDR3 loop is CAWSMAGNEKLFF. As DNA, the CDR3 is TGTGCCTGGTCTATGGCGGGAAATGAAAAACTGTTTTTT.

The chain couples TRBV27 to TRBJ1-2; D is undetermined. The V end lost 4 bases, the J end lost 7 bases, and 13 bases lay between the germline ends. Germline V gene sequence: CDR1 MNHEY, CDR2 SMNVEV (reference sequence). The CDR3 is 13 amino acids. The CDR3, as DNA: TGTGCCAGCAGTTCCCCCGCCGGCGGTGGCTACACCTTC. Its translation: CASSSPAGGGYTF.

This clone has just one count. In DNA, the CDR3 is TGTGCCAGCAGCTTCGGGGGAAGAGGCACAGATACGCAGTATTTT. Amino acids: CASSFGGRGTDTQYF. The J gene is TRBJ2-3, the V gene TRBV7-6, with a tentative D call TRBD2 (6 bases). CDR1 and CDR2 (germline): SGHVS, FNYEAQ. V was clipped by 3 bases and J by 1 base, with 11 bases between them. The CDR3 extends over 15 amino acids.

The rearrangement uses TRBV6-2 or TRBV6-3 and TRBJ1-4, with TRBD1 matching 10 bases. The length of the CDR3 is 18 residues. The germline V gene encodes CDR1 MNHEY and CDR2 SVGEGT. The trim removed 5 bases at V and 0 bases at J, leaving 9 bases unmatched. The CDR3 bases are TGTGCCAGCAGTCGGGACAGGGGATCCCTCGCAACTAATGAAAAACTGTTTTTT. Residues: CASSRDRGSLATNEKLFF.

A remark on this clone: The same CDR3 arises from other DNA sequences in this sample as well. The V and J genes are TRBV27 and TRBJ1-1; D is perhaps TRBD1 (5 bases). This CDR3 has 14 residues. The germline gives CDR1 MNHEY, CDR2 SMNVEV (reference sequence). Deletions cut 4 bases from V and 2 bases from J, with 11 bases between. In DNA, the CDR3 is TGTGCCAGCAGTTCCGCTGGGGGAAACACTGAAGCTTTCTTT. This codes for CASSSAGGNTEAFF.

This clone came up a few times. The chain recombines TRBV27 with TRBJ2-3; the D gene is possibly TRBD2 (6 bases). Germline V gives CDR1 MNHEY, CDR2 SMNVEV (reference sequence). The CDR3 contains 13 residues. CDR3 in amino acids: CTRGASSTDTQYF. The CDR3 DNA sequence: TGTACCCGCGGGGCCTCTAGCACAGATACGCAGTATTTT.

J is TRBJ2-7 and V is TRBV11-3, with D possibly being TRBD1 (7 bases). V lost 5 bases and J 7 bases, leaving 15 bases between the germline ends. CDR1 is SGHNT, CDR2 YENEEA, per germline. The length of the CDR3 is 13 residues. The CDR3 coding sequence is TGTGCCAGCAGCCTAGCGACAGGGAGAGAGCAGTACTTC. As protein: CASSLATGREQYF. Supplemented by reference TRBV11-3 and TRBJ2-7, the full variable domain reads EAGVVQSPRYKIIEKKQPVAFWCNPISGHNTLYWYLQNLGQGPELLIRYENEEAVDDSQLPKDRFSAERLKGVDSTLKIQPAELGDSAVYLCASSLATGREQYFGPGTRLTVT.

The V and J genes are TRBV9 and TRBJ2-3; 9 nucleotides agree with TRBD2. Germline trimming cut 4 bases from V and 0 bases from J; bases unmatched to any gene: 3. The CDR3 runs to 15 residues. CDR1 SGDLS and CDR2 YYNGEE come from the germline V gene. CDR3 DNA: TGTGCCAGCAGCTTAACTAGCGGGAGCACAGATACGCAGTATTTT. Amino acid sequence: CASSLTSGSTDTQYF.

This clone was seen only a few times. CDR3 protein: CASSPDPYGTIYF. CDR3 nucleotides: TGCGCCAGCAGCCCGGACCCGTACGGGACCATATATTTT. The rearrangement uses TRBV4-1 and TRBJ1-3; D gene unclear. The germline V gene has CDR1 MGHRA and CDR2 YSYEKL. CDR3 length: 13 residues. V was cut by 4 bases and J by 10 bases, with 14 bases left in between.

This clone has more than one count but fewer than ten. In DNA, the CDR3 is TGTGCCAGCAGCCTTAGCGGGGCAAGCTCCTACAATGAGCAGTTCTTC. Its translation: CASSLSGASSYNEQFF. This chain links TRBV28 with TRBJ2-1, with TRBD2 identical over 8 bases. V trimming: 6 bases; J trimming: 0 bases; junction bases outside the gene matches: 7. This CDR3 is built from 16 residues. Germline CDR1 and CDR2: MDHEN and SYDVKM.

V and J are TRBV28 and TRBJ2-5; no clear D gene. Germline V gives CDR1 MDHEN, CDR2 SYDVKM. The CDR3 loop spans 16 amino acids. Trimming pared 2 bases from V and 1 base from J, leaving 14 bases between. DNA for the CDR3: TGTGCCAGCAGTTTACCGACCGTGGCATTCCAAGAGACCCAGTACTTC. Translating gives CASSLPTVAFQETQYF.

The chain uses TRBV9 and TRBJ2-4; the match to TRBD1 covers 8 bases. CDR3 length equals 13 residues. V dropped 4 bases and J dropped 5; count of bases not matched to a gene: 2. Germline V gene lookup returns CDR1 SGDLS and CDR2 YYNGEE. CDR3 sequence (DNA): TGTGCCAGCAGCCTGGACAGGGAAAACATTCAGTACTTC. Its protein is CASSLDRENIQYF.

J is TRBJ2-2 and V is TRBV11-2; 7 bases are a match to TRBD2. Losses at the gene ends were 4 bases for V and 2 bases for J; bases not matched to a gene: 4. Germline V gene sequence: CDR1 SGHAT, CDR2 FQNNGV. The CDR3 sequence is 15 residues long. Here the CDR3 reads CASSSGLHNTGELFF. The CDR3 nucleotides read TGTGCCAGCAGCTCGGGACTACACAACACCGGGGAGCTGTTTTTT.

The chain carries TRBV27 and TRBJ1-2; D ambiguous. CDR3 length: 11 amino acids. CDR1 and CDR2 from the germline V gene are MNHEY and SMNVEV (reference sequence). V was shortened by 6 bases and J by 7 bases, with 9 bases between the two germline ends. In DNA, the CDR3 is TGTGCCAGCAGGGAAGCGGGTGGCTACACCTTC. It codes for CASREAGGYTF.

The V and J genes are TRBV10-3 and TRBJ2-1; TRBD1 matches at 8 bases. V was clipped by 6 bases and J by 5 bases; unmatched bases: 6. This CDR3 has 14 residues. CDR1 and CDR2 (germline): ENHRY, SYGVKD. The CDR3 DNA reads TGTGCCATCAGGGGTGGACAGGGTGACAATGAGCAGTTCTTC. Translated: CAIRGGQGDNEQFF.

This clone was observed a single time. The CDR3 nucleotides are TGTGCCAGCAGCCCACCGGGACATTCGTACAATGAGCAGTTCTTC. Translated, it gives CASSPPGHSYNEQFF. The chain carries TRBV7-9 and TRBJ2-1, with a tentative D call TRBD1 (6 bases). The germline V and J ends were trimmed by 5 bases and 4 bases, with 15 bases remaining between them. The CDR3 totals 15 residues. Germline V CDR1 and CDR2: SEHNR, FQNEAQ (reference sequence).

This chain joins TRBV19 and TRBJ1-2, with 7 bases matching TRBD1. The CDR3 sequence is 19 residues long. The V and J ends lost 0 bases and 7 bases, in that order; junction bases with no gene match: 20. Germline-derived CDR1 and CDR2 are LNHDA and SQIVND (reference sequence). CDR3 sequence: CASSIDPGTEIFGAFGYTF. The CDR3 DNA sequence: TGTGCCAGTAGTATAGACCCCGGGACAGAAATCTTCGGGGCCTTTGGCTACACCTTC.

This chain uses TRBV27 with TRBJ2-3; 12 bases line up with TRBD2. After removal of 10 bases from V and 3 bases from J, the junction contained 8 bases not matched to a gene. CDR1 and CDR2 (germline): MNHEY, SMNVEV (reference sequence). The CDR3 is made up of 15 amino acids. CDR3 amino acids: CATRLAGVRTDTQYF. CDR3 nucleotides: TGTGCCACACGACTAGCGGGAGTACGGACAGATACGCAGTATTTT.

The chain uses TRBV18 and TRBJ1-6; D gene uncertain. This CDR3 spans 15 amino acids. V lost 1 base and J lost 6, with 10 bases in between. The germline V gene encodes CDR1 KGHSH and CDR2 LQKENI. CDR3 sequence reads: CASSPQVRRNSPLHF. Written as DNA, the CDR3 is TGTGCCAGCTCACCACAGGTCAGGCGTAATTCACCCCTCCACTTT.

The chain couples TRBV7-9 to TRBJ1-1; D is unresolved. The length of the CDR3 is 13 residues. Germline assignment: CDR1 SEHNR and CDR2 FQNEAQ (reference sequence). The V and J ends lost 5 bases and 5 bases respectively, with 12 bases between them. CDR3 sequence (DNA): TGTGCCAGCAGCGGTAGGGTCGGGACTGAAGCTTTCTTT. Translation gives CASSGRVGTEAFF.

The genes are TRBV27 and TRBJ1-1, with unresolved D. Looked up from germline, CDR1 is MNHEY and CDR2 is SMNVEV (reference sequence). V lost 3 bases to trimming and J lost 7 bases, with 9 bases between them. This CDR3 has 12 residues. This CDR3 reads CASSFPGGEAFF. The CDR3 DNA sequence: TGTGCCAGCAGTTTTCCAGGCGGTGAAGCTTTCTTT.

The chain links TRBV30 to TRBJ1-2, with TRBD1 matching over 9 bases. The CDR3 extends over 13 amino acids. CDR1 is GTSNPN, CDR2 SVGIG, per germline (reference sequence). Unmatched junction bases numbered 5, after V lost 2 bases and J lost 7 bases. The CDR3 DNA reads TGTGCCTGGAGTCAACAGGGGGCTGTTGGCTACACCTTC. Translating it yields CAWSQQGAVGYTF. Combining the CDR3 with reference TRBV30 and TRBJ1-2 gives the whole variable domain SQTIHQWPATLVQPVGSPLSLECTVEGTSNPNLYWYRQAAGRGLQLLFYSVGIGQISSEVPQNLSASRPQDRQFILSSKKLLLSDSGFYLCAWSQQGAVGYTFGSGTRLTVV.

This clone appeared once. The rearrangement links TRBV3-1 (or the pseudogene TRBV3-2) to TRBJ1-1, with D tentatively TRBD1 (6 bases). Germline V gives CDR1 LGHDT, CDR2 YNNKEL (reference sequence). The CDR3 is made up of 16 amino acids. The germline V and J ends were trimmed by 0 bases and 5 bases, with 16 bases remaining between them. CDR3 region: CASSQEGGGAETEAFF. In nucleotides, the CDR3 is TGTGCCAGCAGCCAAGAGGGCGGGGGGGCCGAGACTGAAGCTTTCTTT.

V gene TRBV5-4 combines with J gene TRBJ2-1, with TRBD2 identical over 11 bases. V shed 3 bases, J shed 5 bases, and the junction held 7 bases outside the gene matches. The length of the CDR3 is 16 residues. Per the germline V gene, CDR1 is SGHNT and CDR2 is YYREEE (reference sequence). CDR3 nucleotides: TGTGCCAGCAGCTCCGAAACTAGCGGGAGACACAATGAGCAGTTCTTC. Its protein product is CASSSETSGRHNEQFF.